Listed below are T cell receptor beta chains from one sample, sequenced in a study of T cell changes during pregnancy in multiple sclerosis. TCRdb's copy holds only in-frame clones and misses some; the assay was immunoSEQ multiplex PCR. The table has 45,000 to 60,000 clones, around nine tenths seen once; the top ten hold around 0.38%. This sample comprised CD4+ T cells from peripheral blood mononuclear cells, obtained before pregnancy. These receptors were collected from a female donor with multiple sclerosis, enrolled in a pregnancy study. CDR3s include the opening cysteine and the closing phenylalanine or tryptophan. A D gene is named only where the DNA matches it firmly. A clone size is listed for some rows: how often the clone was seen (once, few, many), or a class if it is expanded.

CDR3aa: CASSLGPREETQYF
CDR3nt: TGTGCCAGCAGCTTAGGACCCAGGGAAGAGACCCAGTACTTC
v_gene: TRBV7-2
j_gene: TRBJ2-5
len: 14
d_gene: NA
abundance: NA

CDR3aa: CASSTGQGWSGYTF
CDR3nt: TGCGCCAGCAGCACGGGACAGGGCTGGAGTGGCTACACCTTC
v_gene: TRBV5-1
j_gene: TRBJ1-2
len: 14
d_gene: TRBD1
abundance: once

CDR3aa: CASSHSLRGTGELFF
CDR3nt: TGCGCCAGCAGCCACTCACTTCGGGGCACCGGGGAGCTGTTTTTT
v_gene: TRBV5-1
j_gene: TRBJ2-2
len: 15
d_gene: NA
abundance: NA

CDR3aa: CASSLPGRATEAFF
CDR3nt: TGTGCCAGCAGCCTACCTGGGCGGGCGACTGAAGCTTTCTTT
v_gene: TRBV7-2
j_gene: TRBJ1-1
len: 14
d_gene: NA
abundance: NA

CDR3aa: CASSLAPSLAGSYNEQFF
CDR3nt: TGTGCCAGCAGCTTAGCCCCTAGCCTAGCGGGATCCTACAATGAGCAGTTCTTC
v_gene: TRBV7-8
j_gene: TRBJ2-1
len: 18
d_gene: TRBD2
abundance: once

CDR3aa: CASRAGLSTEAFF
CDR3nt: TGTGCCAGCAGAGCAGGGTTGTCCACTGAAGCTTTCTTT
v_gene: TRBV6-5
j_gene: TRBJ1-1
len: 13
d_gene: NA
abundance: NA

CDR3aa: CASSSGGPPPEQYF
CDR3nt: TGCGCCAGCAGCTCCGGGGGGCCCCCTCCCGAGCAGTACTTC
v_gene: TRBV5-1
j_gene: TRBJ2-7
len: 14
d_gene: NA
abundance: NA

CDR3aa: CASSFGGTGFTEAFF
CDR3nt: TGTGCCAGCAGCTTCGGAGGGACAGGGTTCACTGAAGCTTTCTTT
v_gene: TRBV11-1
j_gene: TRBJ1-1
len: 15
d_gene: TRBD1
abundance: NA

CDR3aa: CASSRTVQETQYF
CDR3nt: TGCGCCAGCAGCCGGACAGTTCAAGAGACCCAGTACTTC
v_gene: TRBV4-3
j_gene: TRBJ2-5
len: 13
d_gene: NA
abundance: NA

CDR3aa: CASSSIAGVYEQYF
CDR3nt: TGTGCCAGCAGCAGCATAGCGGGAGTCTACGAGCAGTACTTC
v_gene: TRBV2
j_gene: TRBJ2-7
len: 14
d_gene: TRBD2
abundance: NA

CDR3aa: CASRGPTDEAFF
CDR3nt: TGTGCCAGCAGAGGCCCTACAGATGAAGCTTTCTTT
v_gene: TRBV2
j_gene: TRBJ1-1
len: 12
d_gene: NA
abundance: NA

CDR3aa: CASGHAVDYGYTF
CDR3nt: TGTGCCAGCGGACACGCGGTGGACTATGGCTACACCTTC
v_gene: TRBV6-8
j_gene: TRBJ1-2
len: 13
d_gene: NA
abundance: NA

CDR3aa: CSVYTGVYEQYF
CDR3nt: TGCAGCGTGTATACAGGGGTCTACGAGCAGTACTTC
v_gene: TRBV29-1
j_gene: TRBJ2-7
len: 12
d_gene: TRBD1
abundance: NA

CDR3aa: CASSHTTSGFYNEQFF
CDR3nt: TGTGCCAGTAGCCACACGACTAGCGGATTTTACAATGAGCAGTTCTTC
v_gene: TRBV19
j_gene: TRBJ2-1
len: 16
d_gene: TRBD2
abundance: NA

CDR3aa: CASSSGGTTNYGYTF
CDR3nt: TGTGCCAGCAGTTCCGGGGGGACAACTAACTATGGCTACACCTTC
v_gene: TRBV28
j_gene: TRBJ1-2
len: 15
d_gene: NA
abundance: NA

CDR3aa: CASSSNRQGTDTQYF
CDR3nt: TGTGCCAGCAGCTCAAACAGACAGGGAACAGATACGCAGTATTTT
v_gene: TRBV14
j_gene: TRBJ2-3
len: 15
d_gene: TRBD1
abundance: NA

CDR3aa: CATSRDEARGYEQYF
CDR3nt: TGTGCCACCAGCAGAGATGAGGCCAGAGGGTACGAGCAGTACTTC
v_gene: TRBV15
j_gene: TRBJ2-7
len: 15
d_gene: NA
abundance: NA

CDR3aa: CAWSEFLTGNTEAFF
CDR3nt: TGTGCCTGGAGTGAGTTCCTTACTGGGAACACTGAAGCTTTCTTT
v_gene: TRBV30
j_gene: TRBJ1-1
len: 15
d_gene: NA
abundance: NA

CDR3aa: CASSLQGASGNTIYF
CDR3nt: TGTGCCAGCAGCTTACAGGGGGCATCTGGAAACACCATATATTTT
v_gene: TRBV7-6
j_gene: TRBJ1-3
len: 15
d_gene: TRBD1
abundance: once

CDR3aa: CASSLFRFREQFF
CDR3nt: TGCGCCAGCAGCTTGTTCAGGTTTCGCGAGCAGTTCTTC
v_gene: TRBV5-1
j_gene: TRBJ2-1
len: 13
d_gene: NA
abundance: once

CDR3aa: CASSRRVGQGTYEQYF
CDR3nt: TGTGCCAGCAGCCGAAGGGTGGGACAGGGTACCTACGAGCAGTACTTC
v_gene: TRBV7-2
j_gene: TRBJ2-7
len: 16
d_gene: TRBD1
abundance: NA

CDR3aa: CASSLENGSGYTF
CDR3nt: TGTGCCAGCAGCTTAGAGAACGGGAGTGGCTACACCTTC
v_gene: TRBV7-9
j_gene: TRBJ1-2
len: 13
d_gene: NA
abundance: NA

CDR3aa: CASSLATGADTQYF
CDR3nt: TGCGCCAGCAGCTTAGCGACAGGGGCAGATACGCAGTATTTT
v_gene: TRBV5-1
j_gene: TRBJ2-3
len: 14
d_gene: TRBD1
abundance: NA

CDR3aa: CASRDGTGSYNEQFF
CDR3nt: TGCGCCAGCAGGGACGGGACAGGCTCCTACAATGAGCAGTTCTTC
v_gene: TRBV5-1
j_gene: TRBJ2-1
len: 15
d_gene: TRBD1
abundance: NA

CDR3aa: CASSQDYRGTDEQYF
CDR3nt: TGCGCCAGCAGCCAAGATTATCGCGGGACCGACGAGCAGTACTTC
v_gene: TRBV4-3
j_gene: TRBJ2-7
len: 15
d_gene: NA
abundance: NA

CDR3aa: CASSPRQGIYEQYF
CDR3nt: TGTGCCAGCAGCCCGAGACAGGGGATTTACGAGCAGTACTTC
v_gene: TRBV5-4
j_gene: TRBJ2-7
len: 14
d_gene: TRBD1
abundance: NA

CDR3aa: CATSAQGARTGELFF
CDR3nt: TGTGCCACCAGCGCTCAGGGGGCAAGGACCGGGGAGCTGTTTTTT
v_gene: TRBV15
j_gene: TRBJ2-2
len: 15
d_gene: TRBD1
abundance: NA

CDR3aa: CASSTGFSYEQYF
CDR3nt: TGTGCCAGCAGCACAGGTTTCTCCTACGAGCAGTACTTC
v_gene: TRBV6-6
j_gene: TRBJ2-7
len: 13
d_gene: NA
abundance: NA

CDR3aa: CASSEAFRIGYTF
CDR3nt: TGTGCCAGCAGTGAAGCATTCAGGATAGGCTACACCTTC
v_gene: TRBV2
j_gene: TRBJ1-2
len: 13
d_gene: NA
abundance: NA

CDR3aa: CASSPPLAGLGADTQYF
CDR3nt: TGCGCCAGCAGCCCCCCTCTGGCGGGGCTTGGGGCAGATACGCAGTATTTT
v_gene: TRBV5-1
j_gene: TRBJ2-3
len: 17
d_gene: NA
abundance: NA

CDR3aa: CASSGGGLAGGFPDTQYF
CDR3nt: TGCGCCAGCAGTGGGGGGGGACTAGCGGGAGGCTTCCCAGATACGCAGTATTTT
v_gene: TRBV10-2
j_gene: TRBJ2-3
len: 18
d_gene: TRBD2
abundance: NA

CDR3aa: CASSLVGQGVDTQYF
CDR3nt: TGCGCCAGCAGCCTCGTGGGACAGGGGGTAGATACGCAGTATTTT
v_gene: TRBV5-1
j_gene: TRBJ2-3
len: 15
d_gene: TRBD1
abundance: NA

CDR3aa: CASSIDNRRGNTIYF
CDR3nt: TGTGCCAGTAGTATAGATAACCGGCGGGGAAACACCATATATTTT
v_gene: TRBV19
j_gene: TRBJ1-3
len: 15
d_gene: NA
abundance: NA

CDR3aa: CASSVVGGEQYF
CDR3nt: TGTGCCAGCAGCGTAGTCGGGGGCGAGCAGTACTTC
v_gene: TRBV9
j_gene: TRBJ2-7
len: 12
d_gene: NA
abundance: NA

CDR3aa: CASSRGQTSGNTIYF
CDR3nt: TGCGCCAGCAGCAGGGGACAAACCTCTGGAAACACCATATATTTT
v_gene: TRBV5-1
j_gene: TRBJ1-3
len: 15
d_gene: NA
abundance: NA

CDR3aa: CASERGSGSRTDTQYF
CDR3nt: TGTGCCAGCGAAAGAGGTAGCGGGAGTCGCACAGATACGCAGTATTTT
v_gene: TRBV19
j_gene: TRBJ2-3
len: 16
d_gene: TRBD2
abundance: NA

CDR3aa: CAWSVMGAPGNTIYF
CDR3nt: TGTGCCTGGAGTGTGATGGGGGCGCCTGGAAACACCATATATTTT
v_gene: TRBV30
j_gene: TRBJ1-3
len: 15
d_gene: NA
abundance: NA

CDR3aa: CASSLVRQGAKNTEAFF
CDR3nt: TGTGCCAGCAGCTTGGTTAGACAGGGGGCTAAGAACACTGAAGCTTTCTTT
v_gene: TRBV11-2
j_gene: TRBJ1-1
len: 17
d_gene: TRBD1
abundance: NA

CDR3aa: CASSHLFTEAFF
CDR3nt: TGCGCCAGCAGCCACCTTTTTACTGAAGCTTTCTTT
v_gene: TRBV4-1
j_gene: TRBJ1-1
len: 12
d_gene: NA
abundance: NA

CDR3aa: CASSLARDRGRNEQFF
CDR3nt: TGTGCCAGCAGCTTAGCTAGAGACAGGGGCCGTAATGAGCAGTTCTTC
v_gene: TRBV7-8
j_gene: TRBJ2-1
len: 16
d_gene: TRBD1
abundance: NA

CDR3aa: CAWSTRTGGQETQYF
CDR3nt: TGTGCCTGGAGTACCCGGACAGGGGGCCAAGAGACCCAGTACTTC
v_gene: TRBV30
j_gene: TRBJ2-5
len: 15
d_gene: TRBD1
abundance: NA

CDR3aa: CASSWGRRSYEQYF
CDR3nt: TGTGCCAGCAGCTGGGGGCGGCGGTCCTACGAGCAGTACTTC
v_gene: TRBV7-8
j_gene: TRBJ2-7
len: 14
d_gene: NA
abundance: NA

CDR3aa: CASSLGLAGNEQFF
CDR3nt: TGTGCCAGCAGTTTGGGACTAGCCGGCAATGAGCAGTTCTTC
v_gene: TRBV7-3
j_gene: TRBJ2-1
len: 14
d_gene: TRBD2
abundance: NA

CDR3aa: CASSTGGLLYNEQFF
CDR3nt: TGTGCCAGCAGTACAGGGGGCCTACTCTACAATGAGCAGTTCTTC
v_gene: TRBV6-6
j_gene: TRBJ2-1
len: 15
d_gene: TRBD1
abundance: NA

CDR3aa: CSATNPGQGAPQETQYF
CDR3nt: TGCAGCGCGACCAATCCGGGACAGGGGGCCCCCCAAGAGACCCAGTACTTC
v_gene: TRBV29-1
j_gene: TRBJ2-5
len: 17
d_gene: TRBD1
abundance: NA

CDR3aa: CAWGRQGGTQYF
CDR3nt: TGTGCCTGGGGGCGACAGGGAGGGACCCAGTACTTC
v_gene: TRBV30
j_gene: TRBJ2-5
len: 12
d_gene: NA
abundance: NA

CDR3aa: CASRGQRYGYTF
CDR3nt: TGTGCCAGCAGGGGACAGAGATATGGCTACACCTTC
v_gene: TRBV6-1
j_gene: TRBJ1-2
len: 12
d_gene: TRBD1
abundance: NA

CDR3aa: CASGKTGTYYQPQHF
CDR3nt: TGTGCCAGCGGTAAGACAGGAACTTATTATCAGCCCCAGCATTTT
v_gene: TRBV27
j_gene: TRBJ1-5
len: 15
d_gene: NA
abundance: NA

CDR3aa: CASGSRSGQPQHF
CDR3nt: TGTGCCAGTGGGTCGAGGAGCGGTCAGCCCCAGCATTTT
v_gene: TRBV19
j_gene: TRBJ1-5
len: 13
d_gene: NA
abundance: NA

CDR3aa: CASRGTGLRGEQFF
CDR3nt: TGCGCCAGCAGGGGGACAGGGTTACGGGGTGAGCAGTTCTTC
v_gene: TRBV5-1
j_gene: TRBJ2-1
len: 14
d_gene: TRBD1
abundance: NA